The rows below give T cell receptor beta chains drawn from one sample of a study of T-cell reconstitution after alpha-beta-depleted transplantation in children. TCRdb fed the PCR reads into MiXCR, producing one record per CDR3 protein. The sample comprises roughly 500,000 distinct CDR3 sequences, 32% of which are singletons, and 2% to 3% rests with the top ten. Material: PBMCs from the stem cell graft donor, obtained from the stem cell graft. The origin of the receptors is a human donor who donated a stem cell graft to a child with aplastic anemia. The CDR3 runs from the conserved cysteine through the conserved F or W. D genes are given only for firm matches. Clone size is not always given. Where it is, it says once, few, many or a class for expanded clones.

V: TRBV20-1
D: NA
size: few
J: TRBJ1-2
DNA: TGCAGTGCTATGAACGGGGCGATTGATGGCTACACCTTC
CDR3: CSAMNGAIDGYTF

V: TRBV9
D: NA
size: NA
J: TRBJ2-4
DNA: TGTGCCAGCAGCGTATCCGGGGACATTCAGTACTTC
CDR3: CASSVSGDIQYF

V: TRBV6-5
D: NA
size: few
J: TRBJ2-2
DNA: TGTGCCAGCAGTTACAGGACGACGAACACCGGGGAGCTGTTTTTT
CDR3: CASSYRTTNTGELFF

V: TRBV12-3/TRBV12-4
D: TRBD2
size: once
J: TRBJ2-5
DNA: TGTGCCAGCAGTTTGTTAGCGGGGAGCGGAGCCCTTCGAGAGACCGAGTACTTC
CDR3: CASSLLAGSGALRETEYF

V: TRBV9
D: NA
size: NA
J: TRBJ2-1
DNA: TGTGCCAGCAGCGTATCCGGGACGGCCAACAATGAGCAGTTCTTC
CDR3: CASSVSGTANNEQFF

V: TRBV16
D: NA
size: few
J: TRBJ2-1
DNA: TGTGCCAGCAGCCCCAACCGGGCACTAAACAATGAGCAGTTCTTC
CDR3: CASSPNRALNNEQFF

V: TRBV7-8
D: NA
size: NA
J: TRBJ1-2
DNA: TGTGCCAGCAGCCCCCCGGGGTTTGTCGGTGGCTACACCTTC
CDR3: CASSPPGFVGGYTF

V: TRBV15
D: TRBD1
size: few
J: TRBJ2-7
DNA: TGTGCCACCAGCAGAGATAACAGGGGCCCCTACGAGCAGTACTTC
CDR3: CATSRDNRGPYEQYF

V: TRBV20-1
D: NA
size: NA
J: TRBJ1-1
DNA: TGCAGTGCTGGGCGGGAGGCAAGCACTGAAGCTTTCTTT
CDR3: CSAGREASTEAFF

V: TRBV28
D: NA
size: NA
J: TRBJ2-1
DNA: TGTGCCAGCAGTTTAATAGGGAATACAGATGAGCAGTTCTTC
CDR3: CASSLIGNTDEQFF

V: TRBV6-5
D: TRBD1
size: few
J: TRBJ2-2
DNA: TGTGCCAGCAGTTCCGTGGGGACAGGGCTAAACGGGGAGCTGTTTTTT
CDR3: CASSSVGTGLNGELFF

V: TRBV20-1
D: NA
size: few
J: TRBJ2-7
DNA: TGCAGTGCTAGTGGGCAGGGCCCCCTCGAGCAGTACTTC
CDR3: CSASGQGPLEQYF

V: TRBV20-1
D: TRBD1
size: few
J: TRBJ2-1
DNA: TGCAGTGCTAGGGGGGCAGGGGGCAATGAGCAGTTCTTC
CDR3: CSARGAGGNEQFF

V: TRBV10-3
D: NA
size: NA
J: TRBJ1-1
DNA: TGTGCCATCAGTCCGAAGGCAGGAGATCTTATGAACACTGAAGCTTTCTTT
CDR3: CAISPKAGDLMNTEAFF

V: TRBV7-2
D: NA
size: NA
J: TRBJ1-1
DNA: TGTGCCAGCAGCGCTACGGCCCTCCGAAACACTGAAGCTTTCTTT
CDR3: CASSATALRNTEAFF

V: TRBV6-2/TRBV6-3
D: TRBD2
size: few
J: TRBJ2-1
DNA: TGTGCCAGCAGCTATCTCGGGACTAGCGGAATCTACAATGAGCAGTTCTTC
CDR3: CASSYLGTSGIYNEQFF

V: TRBV6-1
D: TRBD1
size: few
J: TRBJ2-5
DNA: TGTGCCAGCAAACAGACAGGGGGCGAGACCCAGTACTTC
CDR3: CASKQTGGETQYF

V: TRBV29-1
D: NA
size: NA
J: TRBJ2-5
DNA: TGCAGCGTTGAAGCTTACAGGGACACCCAGTACTTC
CDR3: CSVEAYRDTQYF

V: TRBV20-1
D: TRBD1
size: few
J: TRBJ2-2
DNA: TGCAGTGCTACAGACAGGGCGAACACCGGGGAGCTGTTTTTT
CDR3: CSATDRANTGELFF

V: TRBV12-3/TRBV12-4
D: NA
size: NA
J: TRBJ1-5
DNA: TGTGCCAGCAGTTCCGCCTCGACAGGAAAGGAGGGACAGCCCCAGCATTTT
CDR3: CASSSASTGKEGQPQHF

V: TRBV29-1
D: TRBD1
size: NA
J: TRBJ1-1
DNA: TGCAGCGGGGGACAGCCGAACACTGAAGCTTTCTTT
CDR3: CSGGQPNTEAFF

V: TRBV6-1
D: NA
size: NA
J: TRBJ2-4
DNA: TGTGCCAGCAGCTTGACAGTAAAAAACATTCAGTACTTC
CDR3: CASSLTVKNIQYF

V: TRBV7-2
D: NA
size: NA
J: TRBJ2-7
DNA: TGTGCCAGCAGCTCCCGGGACACTTACTACGAGCAGTACTTC
CDR3: CASSSRDTYYEQYF

V: TRBV2
D: NA
size: NA
J: TRBJ2-1
DNA: TGTGCCAGCTTTCTGGAGGCAGCGGAGCAGTTCTTC
CDR3: CASFLEAAEQFF

V: TRBV5-1
D: NA
size: few
J: TRBJ2-3
DNA: TGCGCCAGCAGTCAGGCAGCAACAGATACGCAGTATTTT
CDR3: CASSQAATDTQYF

V: TRBV12-3/TRBV12-4
D: TRBD1
size: many
J: TRBJ1-5
DNA: TGTGCCAGCAGTCGGACAGGGAATCAGCCCCAGCATTTT
CDR3: CASSRTGNQPQHF

V: TRBV27
D: NA
size: NA
J: TRBJ2-7
DNA: TGTGCCAGCAAGGGTGCCGGGGACTACGAGCAGTACTTC
CDR3: CASKGAGDYEQYF

V: TRBV11-3
D: NA
size: NA
J: TRBJ2-1
DNA: TGTGCCAGCAGCCGAGAGGGGGTCGGTTACAATGAGCAGTTCTTC
CDR3: CASSREGVGYNEQFF

V: TRBV7-2
D: TRBD1
size: NA
J: TRBJ2-5
DNA: TGTGCCAGCAGCTACAACGGACAGGGACTCCAAGAGACCCAGTACTTC
CDR3: CASSYNGQGLQETQYF

V: TRBV5-1
D: TRBD2
size: few
J: TRBJ2-1
DNA: TGCGCCAGCAGCTTGGGTGGCGGGAGGATCTACAATGAGCAGTTCTTC
CDR3: CASSLGGGRIYNEQFF

V: TRBV12-3/TRBV12-4
D: NA
size: NA
J: TRBJ2-2
DNA: TGTGCCAGCGGCGGGGTAGTCCTAACCGGGGAGCTGTTTTTT
CDR3: CASGGVVLTGELFF

V: TRBV6-2/TRBV6-3
D: NA
size: few
J: TRBJ1-3
DNA: TGTGCCAGCATTACGGGGATCTCCGGAAACACCATATATTTT
CDR3: CASITGISGNTIYF

V: TRBV30
D: NA
size: NA
J: TRBJ2-4
DNA: TGTGCCTGGAGTGTATTCGACAGTAACATTCAGTACTTC
CDR3: CAWSVFDSNIQYF

V: TRBV4-3
D: NA
size: NA
J: TRBJ2-2
DNA: TGCGCCAGCAGCCAAGATCGAGGAGTAACAGGCGCCGGGGAGCTGTTTTTT
CDR3: CASSQDRGVTGAGELFF

V: TRBV5-1
D: NA
size: few
J: TRBJ1-1
DNA: TGCGCCAGCAGCCGCCTAGGGGGGAACACTGAAGCTTTCTTT
CDR3: CASSRLGGNTEAFF

V: TRBV7-6
D: NA
size: NA
J: TRBJ2-2
DNA: TGTGCCAGCAGCTTATTCCGGGACACCGGGGAGCTGTTTTTT
CDR3: CASSLFRDTGELFF

V: TRBV7-2
D: NA
size: NA
J: TRBJ1-2
DNA: TGTGCCAGCAGCTTGTCATCAGGGGCGCGAGGCTACACCTTC
CDR3: CASSLSSGARGYTF

V: TRBV28
D: NA
size: few
J: TRBJ2-7
DNA: TGTGCCATAAAGGGGGGGACGGTCCCCTACGAGCAGTACTTC
CDR3: CAIKGGTVPYEQYF

V: TRBV5-1
D: NA
size: NA
J: TRBJ1-1
DNA: TGCGCCAGCAGCTTGCAGGGTTCGGTGAACACTGAAGCTTTCTTT
CDR3: CASSLQGSVNTEAFF

V: TRBV20-1
D: TRBD2
size: many
J: TRBJ2-7
DNA: TGCAGTGCTAGGGACGGGCTAGCGGCCTACGAGCAGTACTTC
CDR3: CSARDGLAAYEQYF

V: TRBV19
D: NA
size: NA
J: TRBJ1-2
DNA: TGTGCCAGTAGTATCGGGGGCGGGGGCTACACCTTC
CDR3: CASSIGGGGYTF

V: TRBV29-1
D: TRBD1
size: NA
J: TRBJ1-3
DNA: TGCAGCGTCCACGGGACAGGGGCTGGAAACACCATATATTTT
CDR3: CSVHGTGAGNTIYF

V: TRBV7-9
D: TRBD2
size: many
J: TRBJ2-3
DNA: TGTGCCAGCAGTTATTACCGTAGCGGGGACACAGATACGCAGTATTTT
CDR3: CASSYYRSGDTDTQYF

V: TRBV6-6
D: NA
size: few
J: TRBJ2-3
DNA: TGTGCCAGTAGGGCCCCTAGCACAGATACGCAGTATTTT
CDR3: CASRAPSTDTQYF

V: TRBV28
D: TRBD1
size: few
J: TRBJ1-5
DNA: TGTGCCAGCAATCAGGGGGGCAGCTTCAATCAGCCCCAGCATTTT
CDR3: CASNQGGSFNQPQHF

V: TRBV20-1
D: NA
size: NA
J: TRBJ2-7
DNA: TGCAGTGCTGGCCGCAGGGCCTACGAGCAGTACTTC
CDR3: CSAGRRAYEQYF

V: TRBV12-3/TRBV12-4
D: NA
size: NA
J: TRBJ1-1
DNA: TGTGCCAGCAGTGCTGGGATGGAAGCTTTCTTT
CDR3: CASSAGMEAFF

V: TRBV7-2
D: NA
size: few
J: TRBJ1-1
DNA: TGTGCCAGCAGCTCTAACAGGTACCGTCAAGCTGAAGCTTTCTTT
CDR3: CASSSNRYRQAEAFF

V: TRBV19
D: NA
size: NA
J: TRBJ2-2
DNA: TGTGCCAGTACGTATAGATCCACCGGGGAGCTGTTTTTT
CDR3: CASTYRSTGELFF

V: TRBV7-3
D: TRBD2
size: NA
J: TRBJ2-1
DNA: TGTGCCAGCAGCTTATACAGCGGGAGGACCGATGAGCAGTTCTTC
CDR3: CASSLYSGRTDEQFF

V: TRBV6-5
D: TRBD2
size: NA
J: TRBJ2-3
DNA: TGTGCCAGCAGTTACTCCCCGACTAGCGCCACAGATACGCAGTATTTT
CDR3: CASSYSPTSATDTQYF

V: TRBV7-9
D: NA
size: NA
J: TRBJ2-1
DNA: TGTGCCAGCAGCTCCCCCAGCTCCTACAATGAGCAGTTCTTC
CDR3: CASSSPSSYNEQFF

V: TRBV20-1
D: NA
size: NA
J: TRBJ2-1
DNA: TGCAGTGCCCTGGACTATCTAGGGCAGTTCTTC
CDR3: CSALDYLGQFF

V: TRBV29-1
D: NA
size: NA
J: TRBJ2-7
DNA: TGCAGCGTTGAAGGACTGGTGGGAGAGTACGAGCAGTACTTC
CDR3: CSVEGLVGEYEQYF

V: TRBV7-2
D: NA
size: few
J: TRBJ1-2
DNA: TGTGCCAGCAGCTTAGCTACCGAGGGGTTCCAGGGCTACACCTTC
CDR3: CASSLATEGFQGYTF